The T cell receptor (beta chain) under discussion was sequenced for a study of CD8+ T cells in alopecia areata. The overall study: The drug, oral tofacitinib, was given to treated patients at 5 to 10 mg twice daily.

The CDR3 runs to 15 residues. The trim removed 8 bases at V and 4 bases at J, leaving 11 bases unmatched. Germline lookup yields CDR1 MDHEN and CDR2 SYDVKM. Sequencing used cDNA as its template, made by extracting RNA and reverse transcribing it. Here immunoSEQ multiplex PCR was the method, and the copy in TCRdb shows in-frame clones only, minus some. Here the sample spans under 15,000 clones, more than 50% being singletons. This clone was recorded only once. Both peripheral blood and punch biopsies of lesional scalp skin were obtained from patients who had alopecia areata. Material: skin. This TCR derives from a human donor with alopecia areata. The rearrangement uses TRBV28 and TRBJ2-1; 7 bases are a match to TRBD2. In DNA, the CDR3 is TGTGCCAGCTCTTTGGGAGGGCATAAGTACAATGAGCAGTTCTTC. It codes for CASSLGGHKYNEQFF.